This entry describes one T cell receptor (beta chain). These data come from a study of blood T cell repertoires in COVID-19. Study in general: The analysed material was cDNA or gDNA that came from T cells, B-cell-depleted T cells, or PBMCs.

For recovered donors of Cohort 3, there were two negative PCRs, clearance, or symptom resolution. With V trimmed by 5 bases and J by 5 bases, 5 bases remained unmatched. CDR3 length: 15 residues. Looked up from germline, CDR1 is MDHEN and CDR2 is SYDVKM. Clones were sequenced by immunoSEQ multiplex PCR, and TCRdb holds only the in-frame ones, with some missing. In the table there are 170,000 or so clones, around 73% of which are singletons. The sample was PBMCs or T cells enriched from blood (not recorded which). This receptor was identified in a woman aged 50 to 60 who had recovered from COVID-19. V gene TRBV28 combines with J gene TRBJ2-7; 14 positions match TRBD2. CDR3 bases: TGTGCCAGCAGTGTAGGGACTAGCGGGAGTCACGAGCAGTACTTC. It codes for CASSVGTSGSHEQYF.